This T cell receptor (beta chain) stems from a study of cytomegalovirus exposure and HLA in healthy donors. Study observations and caveats: After further analysis at a later stage, 16,951 TCR beta sequences were associated with HLA alleles at 0.05 false discovery rate.

In regard to this clone: What it binds is not known.

Primers for the PCR totalled 60 Vbeta and 13 Jbeta. Method: immunoSEQ multiplex PCR; TCRdb's copy keeps in-frame clones and lacks some. This sample has around 78,000 clones; about 60% occur once, and the top ten carry roughly 5.6%. V lost 1 base and J 0 bases, leaving 10 bases between the germline ends. The CDR3 has 16 amino acids. CDR1 is SGHTA, CDR2 FQGNSA, per germline. This TCR derives from a young man in good health and CMV-seropositive. The genes are TRBV7-2 and TRBJ1-5; no firm D call. The sequenced material came from PBMCs. CDR3 bases: TGTGCCAGCAGCTTAGGTGTTATGGCTAGCAATCAGCCCCAGCATTTT. Its protein is CASSLGVMASNQPQHF.